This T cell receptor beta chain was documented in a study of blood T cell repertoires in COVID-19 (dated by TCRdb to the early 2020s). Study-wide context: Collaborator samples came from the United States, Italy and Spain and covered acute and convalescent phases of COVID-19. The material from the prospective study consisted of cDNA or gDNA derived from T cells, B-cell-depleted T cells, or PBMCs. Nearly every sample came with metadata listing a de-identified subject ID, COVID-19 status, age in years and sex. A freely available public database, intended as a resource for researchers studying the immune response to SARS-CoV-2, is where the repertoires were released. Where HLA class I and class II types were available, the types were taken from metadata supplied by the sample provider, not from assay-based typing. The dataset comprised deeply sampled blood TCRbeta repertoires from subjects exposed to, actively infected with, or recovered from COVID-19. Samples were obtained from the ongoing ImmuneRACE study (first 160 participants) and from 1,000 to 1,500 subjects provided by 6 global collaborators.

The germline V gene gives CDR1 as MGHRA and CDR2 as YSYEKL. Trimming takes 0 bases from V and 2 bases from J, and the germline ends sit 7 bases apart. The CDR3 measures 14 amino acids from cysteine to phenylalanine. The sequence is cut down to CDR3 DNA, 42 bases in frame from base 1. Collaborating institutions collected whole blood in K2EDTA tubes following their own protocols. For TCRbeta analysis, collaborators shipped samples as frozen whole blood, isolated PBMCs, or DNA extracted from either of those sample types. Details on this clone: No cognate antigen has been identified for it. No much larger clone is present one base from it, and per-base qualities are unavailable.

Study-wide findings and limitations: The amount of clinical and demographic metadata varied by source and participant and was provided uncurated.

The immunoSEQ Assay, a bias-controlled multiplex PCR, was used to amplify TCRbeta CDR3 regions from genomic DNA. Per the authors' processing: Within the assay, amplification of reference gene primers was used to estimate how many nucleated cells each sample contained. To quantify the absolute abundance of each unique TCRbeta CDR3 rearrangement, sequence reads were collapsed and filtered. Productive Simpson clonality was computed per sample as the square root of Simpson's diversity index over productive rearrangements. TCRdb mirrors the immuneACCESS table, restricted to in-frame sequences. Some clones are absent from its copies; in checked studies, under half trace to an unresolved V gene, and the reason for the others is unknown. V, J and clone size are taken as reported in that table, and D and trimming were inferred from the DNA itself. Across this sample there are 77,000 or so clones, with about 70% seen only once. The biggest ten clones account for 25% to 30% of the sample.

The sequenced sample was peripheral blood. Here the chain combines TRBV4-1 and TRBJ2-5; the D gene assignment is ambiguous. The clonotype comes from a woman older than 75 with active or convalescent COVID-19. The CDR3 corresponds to CASSQESLQETQYF. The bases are TGCGCCAGCAGCCAAGAGAGCCTACAAGAGACCCAGTACTTC.